The present T cell receptor (beta chain) was sequenced within a study of shared clonotypes between healthy human individuals (dated by TCRdb to about 2020). With regard to the full study: A couple of women and a few men aged 18 to 49 years were included in the cohort. Each donor's leukapheresis produced roughly between roughly 0.9 and 9 billion PBMCs. To estimate repertoire size and how much clonotypes are shared between individuals, the study performed deep sequencing of blood TCR repertoires from a handful of healthy adults. Per donor, three plates each were used for CD4 naive and CD4 memory, two for CD8 naive, and one for CD8 memory. Libraries were prepared and TCR repertoires were sequenced by different laboratories using diverse techniques, in order to increase sequencing depth and limit assay-specific biases. The paper's findings and limits, for the study overall: Compared with non-shared clonotypes, clonotypes shared by all four sorted-subset donors had higher generation probabilities. Rarefaction of sorted-subset datasets indicated incomplete sequencing despite the large sequencing depth. Pairwise subsampling indicated that sequencing depth was expected to affect the degree of clonotype sharing among donors. About 4.5% of naive CD4, 3.5% of naive CD8, roughly 2.5% of memory CD4, and 0.4% of memory CD8 clonotypes were shared across several donors. Because the study included only a small number of donors, the genetic and exposure-history diversity represented was limited. Estimated clonotype richness was generally larger for naive than for memory subsets. Only blood was sampled, and tissue TCR repertoires likely differ from those in blood.

The CDR3 has 13 amino acids, counting the end cysteine and phenylalanine. The CDR3 DNA has 39 bases and is translated from base 1. CDR1 and CDR2, looked up from the germline V gene (reference sequence), are GTSNPN and SVGIG. The trim is 2 bases for V and 0 bases for J, with a gap of 2 bases between the germline ends. The donors were healthy, HIV-negative adults who had no recently reported acute infections or vaccinations. Every donor was a Caucasian adult residing in Nashville, Tennessee, USA. CD4+ T cells were enriched through magnetic negative selection, after which naive cells were positively selected on CD45RA and the remaining negative fraction served as the memory subset. Blood was collected by leukapheresis, and PBMCs were isolated by Ficoll-Histopaque density gradient centrifugation and then cryopreserved in liquid nitrogen vapor phase. Analytical flow cytometry was used to check the purity and quantity of each magnetically sorted T cell population. Each sorted fraction had its genomic DNA isolated and then quantified by UV absorbance on a Nanodrop 2000c.

Using the deep immunoSEQ assay, TCR CDR3 regions were amplified from genomic DNA by multiplex PCR. Extracted genomic DNA from each cell subset was spread evenly across all wells of several immunoSEQ 96-well plates, with each plate serving as a replicate. For sorted subsets, each replicate PCR was loaded with 150 to 250 ng genomic DNA, equivalent to roughly 30,000 T cell genomes. Purified libraries were measured with a Qubit 3.0 fluorometer, size-checked on a Bioanalyzer 2100, and measured again with the KAPA Library Quantification kit. Each immunoSEQ 96-well plate was sequenced on its own single-read 150-cycle Illumina NextSeq 550 flow cell. The paper's processing steps were these. The immunoSEQ output contained only junctional sequences without quality scores, so filtering could not match that applied to full-length reads. To assign V/J genes and CDR3, sequences were annotated using PyIR, a Python wrapper for IgBLAST v1.9, with IMGT germline references. Reads with weak V/J assignments (E-value above 1e-6), missing CDR3, stop codons, out-of-frame junctions, or ambiguous translated residues were removed. V3J clonotypes were defined by identical inferred V gene, J gene, and CDR3 amino acid sequence. Percentage overlap between repertoires was calculated by dividing the number of shared unique clonotypes by the size of the smaller repertoire. RTK rarefaction, the Chao1 estimator, and Recon v2.1 estimates of unobserved clonotypes were used to assess repertoire richness. Generation probabilities were computed with OLGA for all TCRbeta clonotypes obtained by the gDNA method from a handful of donors. This is the immuneACCESS table as TCRdb keeps it, with only in-frame sequences that have V and J called. A part of the clones is gone; compared with another copy, unresolved V genes explain less than half, and the rest is unexplained. V and J calls and clone size are given by that table; D and trimming were obtained from the DNA. This sample gives about a million clones in total; roughly 80% of them show up just once. Roughly 0.83% of the sample is taken by the ten largest.

Notes on this clone: Its antigen is currently not known. No much larger clone is present one base from it, and per-base qualities are unavailable.

Recombination connected TRBV30 to TRBJ2-6; a confident D gene designation cannot be given. Sequenced sample: memory CD4+ T cells from PBMCs. Read against the paper, the sample's cell subset or site label means: CD45RA-negative fraction. This TCR derives from a man aged 18 to 30 in good health. Some clones in this sample may be carry-over from other donors' samples. The CDR3 in this case is CAWSTSGANVLTF. The sequence in DNA is TGTGCCTGGAGTACCTCTGGGGCCAACGTCCTGACTTTC.